One sample yielded the 17 T cell receptor beta chains listed below, sequenced in a study of T-cell memory formation after mild COVID-19. TCRdb independently ran MiXCR on the 5' RACE reads; one entry per CDR3 protein. In the table there are about 140,000 distinct CDR3 sequences, 11% to 15% of which are singletons. Sequenced input: PBMCs or a T cell subset sorted from them (not recorded which). The receptors here all came from an adult woman who had mild COVID-19 (a few samples of this study predate the infection). Cell type and time point are not known.

This chain links TRBV29-1 with TRBJ2-3; the match to TRBD2 covers 15 bases. In germline, CDR1 is SQVTM, CDR2 ANQGSEA. Losses at the gene ends were 6 bases for V and 0 bases for J; bases not matched to a gene: 1. The CDR3 runs 15 residues. The CDR3 coding sequence is TGCAGCGTAGGGACTAGCGGGGGGAGCACAGATACGCAGTATTTT. Residues: CSVGTSGGSTDTQYF.

Turning to this clonotype: A much larger clone lies a single base off, so this may be a read error. The V and J genes are TRBV4-3 and TRBJ2-7; tentatively, D is TRBD1 (6 bases). Deletions cut 1 base from V and 6 bases from J, with 10 bases between. This CDR3 is built from 13 residues. From germline, CDR1 is LGHNA and CDR2 YSLEER. CDR3 sequence: CASSQARGFEQYF. CDR3 nucleotide sequence: TGCGCCAGCAGCCAAGCCAGGGGTTTCGAGCAGTACTTC.

A few counts support this clonotype. The chain employs TRBV6-5 and TRBJ2-3; weak D call: TRBD1 (6 bases). The CDR3 spans 16 residues. V was trimmed by 5 bases and J by 1 base, leaving 16 bases between them. Germline V lookup: CDR1 MNHEY, CDR2 SVGAGI. The CDR3 spells CASSRRDRPGTDTQYF. Here the CDR3 DNA reads TGTGCCAGCAGTAGGAGAGACAGGCCTGGCACAGATACGCAGTATTTT.

This clonotype appeared a few times. The chain links TRBV4-1 to TRBJ2-1; TRBD2 matches 7 bases. Trimming removed 10 bases from V and 4 bases from J; junction bases left unmatched: 10. The CDR3 runs 14 residues. The V gene's germline CDR1 is MGHRA and CDR2 YSYEKL. CDR3 sequence: CATGMSGVYNEQFF. CDR3 in DNA: TGCGCCACGGGGATGAGCGGGGTATACAATGAGCAGTTCTTC.

This clonotype was seen only a few times. The chain carries TRBV7-9 and TRBJ2-2; a weak D match, TRBD1 (5 bases). V was trimmed by 5 bases and J by 2 bases, leaving 12 bases between them. The CDR3 consists of 15 residues. Per germline, CDR1 SEHNR and CDR2 FQNEAQ (reference sequence). CDR3 in DNA: TGTGCCAGCAGCGGCTTGTGGGGCAACACCGGGGAGCTGTTTTTT. The encoded protein is CASSGLWGNTGELFF.

This clonotype was observed at least ten times. This chain connects TRBV20-1 to TRBJ2-5, with a weak D call TRBD2 (5 bases). Deletions cut 6 bases from V and 4 bases from J, with 18 bases between. This CDR3 spans 14 amino acids. Germline values: CDR1 DFQATT, CDR2 SNEGSKA (reference sequence). The CDR3 region is CSAYGDVVGETQYF. The CDR3 DNA reads as TGCAGTGCATACGGGGATGTAGTCGGAGAGACCCAGTACTTC.

This clonotype showed up many times. V and J are TRBV4-3 and TRBJ2-2, with 7 bases lining up with TRBD1. Trimming at V came to 0 bases and at J to 4 bases, leaving 20 bases not matched to a gene. Germline values: CDR1 LGHNA, CDR2 YSLEER. The CDR3 is 21 amino acids. The CDR3 loop is CASSQDWYRGIRVETTGELFF. CDR3 coding DNA: TGCGCCAGCAGCCAAGATTGGTACAGGGGTATACGTGTCGAGACCACCGGGGAGCTGTTTTTT.

This clonotype appeared many times. V usage is TRBV24-1 and J usage is TRBJ1-2; the D is unclear. There are 12 residues in the CDR3. From germline, CDR1 is KGHDR and CDR2 SFDVKD. Between the trimmed V and J ends, which lost 2 bases and 10 bases, there was a span of 10 bases. The CDR3 loop reads CATSDSGRVYTF. In nucleotides, the CDR3 is TGTGCCACCAGTGATTCGGGCCGGGTCTACACCTTC.

V is TRBV24-1 and J is TRBJ2-1; the D gene is possibly TRBD1 (6 bases). There are 16 residues in the CDR3. Trimming took off 0 bases at V and 2 bases at J, with 10 bases between the two ends. Germline CDR1 is KGHDR and CDR2 is SFDVKD. In DNA form, the CDR3 reads TGTGCCACCAGTGATTTGCAGGGGACCCCCTACAATGAGCAGTTCTTC. Amino acid sequence: CATSDLQGTPYNEQFF.

V gene TRBV25-1 combines with J gene TRBJ1-2; 8 nucleotides align to TRBD1. This CDR3 spans 16 amino acids. Per germline, CDR1 MGHDK and CDR2 SYGVNS. With 3 bases clipped from V and 3 bases from J, the junction kept 9 bases outside the gene matches. As DNA, the CDR3 is TGTGCCAGCAGTGACGTGAGACAGGGGTTAGACTATGGCTACACCTTC. It translates to CASSDVRQGLDYGYTF.

This rearrangement joins TRBV20-1 to TRBJ2-1; TRBD2 aligns across 7 bases. Germline trimming cut 3 bases from V and 3 bases from J; bases unmatched to any gene: 11. Germline CDR1 DFQATT, CDR2 SNEGSKA (reference sequence). This CDR3 has 16 residues. The CDR3 sequence is CSASWSAGAHYNEQFF. Here the CDR3 DNA reads TGCAGTGCTAGTTGGTCGGCGGGAGCTCACTACAATGAGCAGTTCTTC.

This clonotype was recorded only once. In DNA, the CDR3 is TGTGCCACCAGCGCCCGCGGACAGTGGGGCACTGAAGCTTTCTTT. This gives the protein CATSARGQWGTEAFF. The chain joins TRBV15 to TRBJ1-1; D perhaps matches TRBD1 (6 bases). The germline V gene has CDR1 LNHNV and CDR2 YYDKDF (reference sequence). The CDR3 covers 15 residues. Trimming took 5 bases from V and 4 from J, leaving 17 bases between them.

The rearrangement links TRBV6-6 to TRBJ1-3; the D is unclear. Germline CDR1 is MNHNY and CDR2 is SVGAGI (reference sequence). The CDR3 contains 11 residues. Trimming left V 11 bases short and J 4 bases short, with 9 bases between. CDR3 bases: TGTGCCGGCGCCTCCGGAAACACCATATATTTT. Its protein product is CAGASGNTIYF.

V and J are TRBV3-1 and TRBJ2-5; 11 bases line up with TRBD2. V lost 3 bases to trimming and J lost 4 bases; unmatched junction nucleotides: 4. This CDR3 has 15 amino acids. Germline V gene lookup returns CDR1 LGHDT and CDR2 YNNKEL (reference sequence). CDR3 amino acids: CASSQTLAGGETQYF. CDR3 nucleotide sequence: TGTGCCAGCAGCCAGACGCTAGCGGGGGGAGAGACCCAGTACTTC.

This clonotype was seen only a few times. The rearrangement uses TRBV4-2 and TRBJ2-7; TRBD1 aligns across 8 bases. Trimming cost V 1 base and J 2 bases; bases outside gene matches: 4. Germline V gene data show CDR1 as LGHNA and CDR2 as YNFKEQ. The CDR3 is made up of 15 amino acids. Written as DNA, the CDR3 is TGTGCCAGCAGCCAAGCCGGACAGGGAACCTACGAGCAGTACTTC. Translating gives CASSQAGQGTYEQYF.

The rearrangement joins TRBV6-5 to TRBJ2-3; tentatively, D is TRBD2 (6 bases). Germline CDR1 MNHEY, CDR2 SVGAGI. The CDR3 totals 17 residues. With 4 bases removed from V and 2 bases from J, the gap between germline ends came to 19 bases. Here the CDR3 reads CASSSILGQRATDTQYF. The CDR3 bases are TGTGCCAGCAGTTCCATTCTGGGTCAGCGGGCCACAGATACGCAGTATTTT.

This clonotype was observed a handful of times. The chain employs TRBV4-3 and TRBJ2-7, with 11 bases identical to TRBD1. The CDR3 length is 15 residues. J lost 3 bases, V lost 2 bases, and 3 bases had no gene match. Per germline, CDR1 LGHNA and CDR2 YSLEER. The CDR3 protein is CASSQTGTGGYEQYF. Written as DNA, the CDR3 is TGCGCCAGCAGCCAAACCGGGACAGGGGGCTACGAGCAGTACTTC.